The entry below describes one T cell receptor beta chain. Its antigen remains unidentified. This sample was taken from a study of shared clonotypes between healthy human individuals. Findings and caveats of the study: Estimated clonotype richness was generally higher in naive than memory subsets. Among donors, sharing of clonotypes was expected to be affected by sequencing depth.

The method was immunoSEQ multiplex PCR; TCRdb's version includes in-frame clones alone and lacks a portion of them. The sample shows over 400,000 clones, about 96% of them seen only once. This CDR3 is 14 amino acids long. Germline lookup yields CDR1 MDHEN and CDR2 SYDVKM. With 2 bases clipped from V and 6 bases from J, the junction kept 4 bases outside the gene matches. The source material was naive CD4+ T cells sorted from blood. Noted subset: CD45RA+ positively selected. This TCR was recovered from a woman aged 25-40 years in good health. The chain combines TRBV28 with TRBJ1-2; the match to TRBD1 covers 9 bases. The CDR3 sequence is CASSLVQGAHGYTF. CDR3 sequence (DNA): TGTGCCAGCAGTTTAGTACAGGGGGCTCATGGCTACACCTTC.